These 20 T cell receptor beta chains came from one sample sequenced in a study of cytomegalovirus exposure and HLA in healthy donors. A multiplex PCR was run with 60 Vbeta primers and 13 Jbeta primers. The table came from immunoSEQ multiplex PCR; TCRdb's copy has only in-frame clones and leaves some out. Seen here are 150,000 to 200,000 clones, approximately 80% observed once, and the top ten hold 13% to 15%. Material: PBMCs. These receptors originate from a woman younger than 45 in good health and CMV-seropositive.

This chain joins TRBV5-4 and TRBJ2-2; D is perhaps TRBD1 (5 bases). Between the trimmed V and J ends, which lost 0 bases and 6 bases, there was a span of 12 bases. The CDR3 extends over 15 amino acids. Germline values: CDR1 SGHNT, CDR2 YYREEE (reference sequence). DNA for the CDR3: TGTGCCAGCAGCTTGGCCCAGGGCGCCGCCGGGGAGCTGTTTTTT. Translated: CASSLAQGAAGELFF.

This rearrangement joins TRBV7-9 to TRBJ2-7; the D gene is possibly TRBD1 (5 bases). This CDR3 spans 15 amino acids. Per the germline V gene, CDR1 is SEHNR and CDR2 is FQNEAQ (reference sequence). Deletions cut 5 bases from V and 5 bases from J, with 19 bases between. CDR3 sequence reads: CASSELGAGLNEQYF. Here the CDR3 DNA reads TGTGCCAGCAGCGAGTTAGGGGCCGGCTTGAACGAGCAGTACTTC.

V usage is TRBV6-6 and J usage is TRBJ2-1, with D hard to call. CDR3 length: 13 amino acids. Trimming took 6 bases from V and 3 from J, leaving 9 bases between them. Germline V lookup: CDR1 MNHNY, CDR2 SVGAGI (reference sequence). The CDR3 DNA follows: TGTGCCAGCAGGTCGCTAGGCTACAATGAGCAGTTCTTC. Its protein is CASRSLGYNEQFF.

The V call is TRBV30, the J call TRBJ1-1; a weak D match, TRBD1 (5 bases). From germline, CDR1 is GTSNPN and CDR2 SVGIG (reference sequence). The CDR3 contains 13 residues. Trimming cost V 5 bases and J 5 bases, with 15 bases left between them. CDR3 nucleotide sequence: TGTGCCTGGGGGGCCGGGGCGGGGACTGAAGCTTTCTTT. Translation: CAWGAGAGTEAFF.

This chain uses TRBV7-9 with TRBJ2-7, with unresolved D. From germline, CDR1 is SEHNR and CDR2 FQNEAQ (reference sequence). V lost 5 bases to trimming and J lost 3 bases, with 11 bases between them. This CDR3 contains 13 residues. The CDR3 region is CASSIDTLYEQYF. The CDR3 bases are TGTGCCAGCAGCATCGACACACTCTACGAGCAGTACTTC.

V gene TRBV29-1 combines with J gene TRBJ1-1; D ambiguous. CDR1 and CDR2 (germline): SQVTM, ANQGSEA. Trimming removed 4 bases from V and 0 bases from J, with 6 bases in between. CDR3 length: 12 amino acids. The CDR3 region is CSVAQMNTEAFF. The CDR3 region has the DNA TGCAGCGTTGCCCAGATGAACACTGAAGCTTTCTTT.

The chain links TRBV5-1 to TRBJ1-1; D might be TRBD1 (6 bases). The CDR3 covers 15 residues. The germline gives CDR1 SGHRS, CDR2 YFSETQ. Deletions cut 3 bases from V and 1 base from J, with 13 bases between. DNA of the CDR3: TGCGCCAGCAGCTCCCCGACAGGTCCGAACACTGAAGCTTTCTTT. It codes for CASSSPTGPNTEAFF.

This clone was seen just once. The chain carries TRBV5-6 and TRBJ1-3, with no clear D. The V gene lost 4 bases and the J gene lost 9 bases, with 14 bases spanning the gap. The length of the CDR3 is 13 residues. Germline CDR1 reads SGHDT; CDR2 reads YYEEEE. As DNA, the CDR3 is TGTGCCAGCAGCCTGCCTGCCGGAGGCACCATATATTTT. Its translation: CASSLPAGGTIYF.

V usage is TRBV30 and J usage is TRBJ2-3; D call uncertain. V gave up 4 bases and J gave up 4 bases, with 6 bases separating them. The CDR3 is 11 residues long. Germline assignment: CDR1 GTSNPN and CDR2 SVGIG (reference sequence). The DNA for the CDR3 is TGTGCCTGGACTTTAGCAGATACGCAGTATTTT. Protein product: CAWTLADTQYF.

The V call is TRBV18, the J call TRBJ2-3; 10 nucleotides line up with TRBD2. Germline V gene sequence: CDR1 KGHSH, CDR2 LQKENI. This CDR3 is built from 15 residues. V lost 5 bases to trimming and J lost 3 bases; unmatched junction nucleotides: 5. CDR3 sequence: CASSSTSGATDTQYF. In DNA form, the CDR3 reads TGTGCCAGCTCATCCACTAGCGGGGCAACAGATACGCAGTATTTT.

V is TRBV18 and J is TRBJ2-7; 9 bases align to TRBD2. The J segment lost 2 bases and the V segment lost 0 bases, leaving 11 bases of the junction unmatched. This CDR3 comprises 18 residues. Germline V gives CDR1 KGHSH, CDR2 LQKENI. Here the CDR3 reads CASSPPKRAGGLTYEQYF. Here the CDR3 DNA reads TGTGCCAGCTCACCACCGAAGAGAGCGGGGGGCCTCACCTACGAGCAGTACTTC.

V gene TRBV19 combines with J gene TRBJ2-1; 7 positions agree with TRBD1. Germline V gene lookup returns CDR1 LNHDA and CDR2 SQIVND (reference sequence). The CDR3 runs to 12 residues. Trimming cost V 5 bases and J 10 bases; bases outside gene matches: 5. CDR3 sequence reads: CASSPTGVEQFF. CDR3 DNA sequence: TGTGCCAGTAGTCCCACAGGGGTGGAGCAGTTCTTC.

The chain has TRBV7-2 and TRBJ2-1, with D possibly matching TRBD1 (5 bases). The germline CDR1 and CDR2 sequences are SGHTA and FQGNSA. Trimming removed 7 bases at V and 7 bases at J, with 14 bases between. CDR3 size: 13 residues. The CDR3 DNA reads TGTGCCAGCACCCCGGGCAGGGCGAATGAGCAGTTCTTC. Its translation: CASTPGRANEQFF.

The chain links TRBV5-1 to TRBJ2-3; D might be TRBD2 (5 bases). The V end lost 1 base, the J end lost 5 bases, and 8 bases lay between the germline ends. This CDR3 contains 13 residues. Germline CDR1 is SGHRS and CDR2 is YFSETQ. Here the CDR3 reads CASSLSGLDTQYF. In DNA, the CDR3 is TGCGCCAGCAGCTTGAGTGGACTAGATACGCAGTATTTT.

The chain links TRBV2 to TRBJ2-7, with 7 bases lining up with TRBD2. Germline V lookup: CDR1 SNHLY, CDR2 FYNNEI. This CDR3 comprises 15 residues. Unmatched junction bases numbered 6, after V lost 4 bases and J lost 0 bases. Here the CDR3 reads CASSASSGSSYEQYF. Written as DNA, the CDR3 is TGTGCCAGCAGTGCTTCTAGCGGTAGCTCCTACGAGCAGTACTTC.

V usage is TRBV7-9 and J usage is TRBJ2-7; D remains unclear. Germline V lookup: CDR1 SEHNR, CDR2 FQNEAQ (reference sequence). Trimming cost V 5 bases and J 4 bases, with 12 bases left between them. This CDR3 region has 13 residues. CDR3 residues: CASSPARSYEQYF. The DNA of the CDR3 is TGTGCCAGCAGCCCGGCGCGGTCTTACGAGCAGTACTTC.

There are many counts of this clone. The chain uses TRBV4-1 and TRBJ2-2, with TRBD1 identical over 11 bases. Germline CDR1 and CDR2: MGHRA and YSYEKL. V shed 4 bases and J 4 bases; nucleotides not matched to a gene: 8. The CDR3 spans 17 residues. CDR3 sequence reads: CASSPFRDRGFTGELFF. The CDR3 nucleotides are TGCGCCAGCAGCCCATTCCGGGACAGGGGGTTCACCGGGGAGCTGTTTTTT.

This clone was counted only a few times. The chain has TRBV30 and TRBJ2-3; a possible D gene is TRBD2 (6 bases). Germline V gene sequence: CDR1 GTSNPN, CDR2 SVGIG (reference sequence). V lost 1 base and J 4 bases, leaving 6 bases between the germline ends. The CDR3 extends over 12 amino acids. This CDR3 reads CAWSGGADTQYF. The CDR3 DNA is TGTGCCTGGAGTGGGGGGGCAGATACGCAGTATTTT. The variable domain in full, with the rest retrieved from reference TRBV30 and TRBJ2-3, is SQTIHQWPATLVQPVGSPLSLECTVEGTSNPNLYWYRQAAGRGLQLLFYSVGIGQISSEVPQNLSASRPQDRQFILSSKKLLLSDSGFYLCAWSGGADTQYFGPGTRLTVL.

V gene TRBV2 combines with J gene TRBJ1-1; tentative D call: TRBD1 (6 bases). The V gene's germline CDR1 is SNHLY and CDR2 FYNNEI. V lost 6 bases and J 1 base, leaving 15 bases between the germline ends. The CDR3 loop spans 15 amino acids. The CDR3 nucleotides read TGTGCCAGCAGGAGGGGGGGGGTCCCGAACACTGAAGCTTTCTTT. It encodes CASRRGGVPNTEAFF. The full variable domain, in which reference TRBV2 and TRBJ1-1 provide the parts outside the CDR3, is EPEVTQTPSHQVTQMGQEVILRCVPISNHLYFYWYRQILGQKVEFLVSFYNNEISEKSEIFDDQFSVERPDGSNFTLKIRSTKLEDSAMYFCASRRGGVPNTEAFFGQGTRLTVV.

This chain uses TRBV19 with TRBJ1-5; no reliable D call. Germline loops: CDR1 LNHDA, CDR2 SQIVND (reference sequence). V lost 5 bases and J lost 4, with 9 bases in between. The CDR3 totals 13 residues. The CDR3 protein is CASSHSTNQPQHF. The CDR3 nucleotides read TGTGCCAGTAGTCACAGCACTAATCAGCCCCAGCATTTT.